These 23 T cell receptor beta chains originate from one sample sequenced in a study of early T cells in non-severe SARS-CoV-2 infection. Each CDR3 protein gets one entry after TCRdb re-called the 5' RACE reads with MiXCR. The profile shows tens of thousands of distinct CDR3 sequences, approximately 9.2% of them singletons. The specimen sequenced was whole blood. These receptors all stem from an adult who was a healthcare worker with PCR-confirmed SARS-CoV-2 infection or an uninfected control (not recorded which).

This clonotype was counted ten times or more. V usage is TRBV14 and J usage is TRBJ1-1, with D possibly being TRBD1 (5 bases). V was clipped by 1 base and J by 1 base, with 10 bases between them. The CDR3 runs to 15 residues. Per the germline V gene, CDR1 is SGHDN and CDR2 is FVKESK. This chain's CDR3 is CASSQARGANTEAFF. The CDR3 DNA is TGTGCCAGCAGCCAAGCTAGGGGAGCGAACACTGAAGCTTTCTTT.

This clonotype has more than one count but fewer than ten. The rearrangement uses TRBV7-9 and TRBJ2-5; D possibly matches TRBD1 or TRBD2 (5 bases each). The CDR3 extends over 15 amino acids. Germline CDR1 is SEHNR and CDR2 is FQNEAQ (reference sequence). Trimming pared 5 bases from V and 1 base from J, leaving 14 bases between. DNA of the CDR3: TGTGCCAGCAGCCCCGCAGGGAGCCCCCAAGAGACCCAGTACTTC. Translation gives CASSPAGSPQETQYF. Full variable domain (remainder filled in from reference TRBV7-9 and TRBJ2-5): DTGVSQNPRHKITKRGQNVTFRCDPISEHNRLYWYRQTLGQGPEFLTYFQNEAQLEKSRLLSDRFSAERPKGSFSTLEIQRTEQGDSAMYLCASSPAGSPQETQYFGPGTRLLVL.

This clonotype was detected only a few times. The chain is built from TRBV5-1 and TRBJ1-4; D might be TRBD1 (5 bases). This CDR3 spans 14 amino acids. Germline CDR1 is SGHRS and CDR2 is YFSETQ. Trimming shortened V by 4 bases and J by 8 bases, and 15 bases separated the two germline ends. The CDR3 loop reads CASSVTLRGEKLFF. CDR3 nucleotides: TGCGCCAGCAGCGTGACCTTAAGGGGCGAAAAACTGTTTTTT.

This clonotype was observed at least ten times. The J gene is TRBJ1-5, the V gene TRBV5-6; unclear D gene. The CDR3 sequence is 13 residues long. Trimming shortened V by 0 bases and J by 7 bases, and 8 bases separated the two germline ends. The germline CDR1 and CDR2 sequences are SGHDT and YYEEEE. CDR3 coding DNA: TGTGCCAGCAGCTTGGGGGGAGGCCAGCCCCAGCATTTT. Translating it yields CASSLGGGQPQHF.

The chain recombines TRBV5-4 with TRBJ2-5, with D possibly being TRBD2 (6 bases). Trimming removed 4 bases from V and 3 bases from J, with 16 bases in between. This CDR3 is built from 15 residues. CDR1 and CDR2 from the germline V gene are SGHNT and YYREEE (reference sequence). The CDR3 protein is CASSPYRDLKETQYF. CDR3 sequence (DNA): TGTGCCAGCAGCCCGTATAGGGACTTGAAAGAGACCCAGTACTTC. Together with reference TRBV5-4 and TRBJ2-5, the CDR3 gives the full variable domain: ETGVTQSPTHLIKTRGQQVTLRCSSQSGHNTVSWYQQALGQGPQFIFQYYREEENGRGNFPPRFSGLQFPNYSSELNVNALELDDSALYLCASSPYRDLKETQYFGPGTRLLVL.

Many counts were recorded for this clonotype. The chain employs TRBV7-2 and TRBJ1-2; TRBD1 matches 10 bases. Germline V CDR1 and CDR2: SGHTA, FQGNSA. V shed 1 base and J 8 bases; nucleotides not matched to a gene: 10. This CDR3 spans 16 amino acids. The CDR3 DNA reads TGTGCCAGCAGCTTAGGAGGGACAGGGGTCTCTCGGGGCTACACCTTC. It specifies CASSLGGTGVSRGYTF.

This clonotype appeared many times. J is TRBJ1-2 and V is TRBV25-1; D perhaps matches TRBD1 (6 bases). With 3 bases removed from V and 0 bases from J, the gap between germline ends came to 11 bases. The CDR3 runs to 15 residues. The germline V gene has CDR1 MGHDK and CDR2 SYGVNS. Here the CDR3 DNA reads TGTGCCAGCAGTGAGCCTGGGGGCCCTAACTATGGCTACACCTTC. Protein: CASSEPGGPNYGYTF.

This chain joins TRBV6-1 and TRBJ2-2; D is unresolved. V was clipped by 0 bases and J by 4 bases, with 9 bases between them. Per germline, CDR1 MNHNS and CDR2 SASEGT. The CDR3 has 15 amino acids. The CDR3: CASSEAIQTTGELFF. The CDR3 region has the DNA TGTGCCAGCAGTGAAGCGATACAGACCACCGGGGAGCTGTTTTTT.

This clonotype was seen repeatedly, ten times or more. The V and J genes are TRBV5-6 and TRBJ2-7, with a weak D call TRBD2 (6 bases). This CDR3 has 15 amino acids. From germline, CDR1 is SGHDT and CDR2 YYEEEE. V gave up 0 bases and J gave up 3 bases, with 13 bases separating them. The CDR3 spells CASSLGGDLFYEQYF. The DNA of the CDR3 is TGTGCCAGCAGCTTGGGAGGGGACTTATTCTACGAGCAGTACTTC. The variable domain in full, with the rest retrieved from reference TRBV5-6 and TRBJ2-7, is DAGVTQSPTHLIKTRGQQVTLRCSPKSGHDTVSWYQQALGQGPQFIFQYYEEEERQRGNFPDRFSGHQFPNYSSELNVNALLLGDSALYLCASSLGGDLFYEQYFGPGTRLTVT.

The count of this clonotype is one. The V call is TRBV3-1, the J call TRBJ1-1; tentative D call: TRBD1 (5 bases). V lost 7 bases and J lost 5, with 14 bases in between. The germline V gene has CDR1 LGHDT and CDR2 YNNKEL (reference sequence). CDR3 length: 13 amino acids. The DNA of the CDR3 is TGTGCCAGCAAATTCCAGGGAGGAACTGAAGCTTTCTTT. Translating it yields CASKFQGGTEAFF.

The sample holds many counts of this clonotype. This chain links TRBV20-1 with TRBJ1-5; TRBD1 matches at 7 bases. Unmatched junction bases numbered 6, after V lost 6 bases and J lost 7 bases. Germline CDR1 and CDR2: DFQATT and SNEGSKA (reference sequence). This CDR3 is built from 12 residues. CDR3 in DNA: TGCAGTGCCCATCAGGGGGGCCAGCCCCAGCATTTT. This gives the protein CSAHQGGQPQHF.

This clonotype was recorded at least ten times. The rearrangement links TRBV5-5 to TRBJ1-6; 7 bases fit TRBD1. The CDR3 is 16 amino acids. CDR1 and CDR2 from the germline V gene are SGHKS and YYEKEE (reference sequence). Losses at the gene ends were 0 bases for V and 6 bases for J; bases not matched to a gene: 6. The CDR3 DNA reads as TGTGCCAGCAGCTTGGCCCCACGACAGGGTAATTCACCCCTCCACTTT. This translates into CASSLAPRQGNSPLHF.

In this sample, this clonotype turned up many times. This CDR3 is CASRGGPNTDTQYF. CDR3 nucleotide sequence: TGTGCCAGTCGAGGGGGGCCTAACACAGATACGCAGTATTTT. V is TRBV5-5 and J is TRBJ2-3; possibly TRBD1 or TRBD2 for D (6 bases each). The CDR3 runs to 14 residues. Trimming stripped 8 bases from V and 2 bases from J, with 15 bases between. Germline CDR1 reads SGHKS; CDR2 reads YYEKEE (reference sequence). The variable domain in full, with the rest retrieved from reference TRBV5-5 and TRBJ2-3, is DAGVTQSPTHLIKTRGQQVTLRCSPISGHKSVSWYQQVLGQGPQFIFQYYEKEERGRGNFPDRFSARQFPNYSSELNVNALLLGDSALYLCASRGGPNTDTQYFGPGTRLTVL.

This clonotype was counted many times. This sequence joins TRBV6-5 and TRBJ2-1; 8 bases are a match to TRBD2. CDR1 is MNHEY and CDR2 is SVGAGI in the germline V gene. The V gene end was trimmed by 6 bases and the J gene end by 8 bases; junction bases not matched to a gene: 12. This CDR3 spans 15 amino acids. CDR3 DNA sequence: TGTGCCAGCAGAATACAGGGTCAAGCGGGGGATGAGCAGTTCTTC. Amino acid sequence: CASRIQGQAGDEQFF.

This clonotype was counted ten times or more. The chain employs TRBV5-1 and TRBJ2-3; unclear D gene. Trimming removed 0 bases from V and 4 bases from J, with 0 bases in between. This CDR3 spans 11 amino acids. The V gene's germline CDR1 is SGHRS and CDR2 YFSETQ. The CDR3 loop is CASSLADTQYF. Here the CDR3 DNA reads TGCGCCAGCAGCTTGGCAGATACGCAGTATTTT.

This clonotype was recorded at least ten times. The rearrangement joins TRBV29-1 to TRBJ1-1; no clear D gene. Trimming removed 7 bases at V and 7 bases at J, with 16 bases between. This CDR3 region has 12 residues. CDR1 and CDR2 from the germline V gene are SQVTM and ANQGSEA. CDR3 in amino acids: CSAAPRSSEAFF. CDR3 DNA: TGCAGCGCCGCCCCGAGGTCCAGTGAAGCTTTCTTT.

This chain joins TRBV4-1 and TRBJ1-4; 11 positions agree with TRBD1. Germline CDR1 MGHRA, CDR2 YSYEKL. CDR3 length: 20 residues. V lost 4 bases and J lost 0; bases outside the gene matches: 13. CDR3 nucleotide sequence: TGCGCCAGCAGCCGGACAGGGGGCTCTCTACGGACTACAACTAATGAAAAACTGTTTTTT. This translates into CASSRTGGSLRTTTNEKLFF.

This clonotype occurred many times. V usage is TRBV5-1 and J usage is TRBJ2-3; 7 positions agree with TRBD2. Germline CDR1 and CDR2: SGHRS and YFSETQ. Unmatched junction bases numbered 8, after V lost 2 bases and J lost 2 bases. This CDR3 spans 16 amino acids. Here the CDR3 reads CASSFGVLADTDTQYF. CDR3 nucleotide sequence: TGCGCCAGCAGCTTCGGAGTTCTAGCGGACACAGATACGCAGTATTTT.

This clonotype was picked up many times. The rearrangement links TRBV29-1 to TRBJ2-5; 7 bases agree with TRBD1. CDR3 length: 13 amino acids. Germline CDR1 SQVTM, CDR2 ANQGSEA. With V trimmed by 7 bases and J by 7 bases, 12 bases remained unmatched. Here the CDR3 DNA reads TGCAGCGGGGACACAGGGGCCAGAGGGACCCAGTACTTC. The encoded protein is CSGDTGARGTQYF.

Judged by abundance, this clonotype is medium-sized (0.01 to 0.1%). This sequence joins TRBV6-5 and TRBJ1-3; D gene unclear. CDR1 and CDR2 from the germline V gene are MNHEY and SVGAGI. V lost 0 bases and J lost 4, with 4 bases in between. The length of the CDR3 is 13 residues. CDR3 residues: CASSYSQGNTIYF. The CDR3 DNA reads as TGTGCCAGCAGTTACTCTCAGGGAAACACCATATATTTT.

The table lists this clonotype with many counts. The chain combines TRBV6-6 with TRBJ2-3; D could derive from TRBD1 or TRBD2 (5 bases each). Deletions cut 0 bases from V and 2 bases from J, with 6 bases between. Per germline, CDR1 MNHNY and CDR2 SVGAGI (reference sequence). CDR3 length: 14 residues. Written as DNA, the CDR3 is TGTGCCAGCAGTTACTCGGGGGTCACAGATACGCAGTATTTT. Translated: CASSYSGVTDTQYF.

This clonotype was observed at least ten times. The chain uses TRBV27 and TRBJ2-1; unclear D gene. This CDR3 region has 13 residues. Trimming shortened V by 2 bases and J by 4 bases, and 6 bases separated the two germline ends. Per the germline V gene, CDR1 is MNHEY and CDR2 is SMNVEV (reference sequence). The CDR3 DNA sequence: TGTGCCAGCAGTTTAAGACATTACAATGAGCAGTTCTTC. Translated: CASSLRHYNEQFF.

This clonotype was observed a few times. This rearrangement joins TRBV7-3 to TRBJ2-5, with 9 nucleotides matching TRBD1. The CDR3 is 13 residues long. CDR1 is SGHTA, CDR2 FQGTGA, per germline. V lost 5 bases, J lost 6 bases, and 4 bases stayed unmatched. In DNA, the CDR3 is TGTGCCAGCAGCCCGGGACAGGGAAAGACCCAGTACTTC. It encodes CASSPGQGKTQYF.